This passage covers 21 T cell receptor beta chains from one sample sequenced in a study of breast tumors, draining lymph nodes, adjacent tissues. Axillary draining lymph nodes of breast cancer patients supplied the node samples. One entry per CDR3 protein results from TCRdb running MiXCR on the multiplex PCR reads. This table has approximately 280,000 distinct CDR3 sequences, roughly 31% appearing once. Sequenced sample: axillary lymph node tissue. These receptors came from a female donor with breast cancer. Some clones in this sample may be carry-over from other donors' samples.

This clonotype was observed once. The chain has TRBV6-4 and TRBJ1-1; no firm D call. The germline V and J ends were trimmed by 0 bases and 4 bases, with 6 bases remaining between them. CDR1 is MRHNA and CDR2 is SNTAGT in the germline V gene. The CDR3 spans 13 residues. The CDR3 region is CASSDSFGTEAFF. CDR3 bases: TGTGCCAGCAGTGACTCTTTCGGCACTGAAGCTTTCTTT.

In this sample, this clonotype turned up a few times. The chain uses TRBV27 and TRBJ2-7, with unresolved D. V was shortened by 8 bases and J by 4 bases, with 15 bases between the two germline ends. CDR3 size: 13 residues. The germline V gene has CDR1 MNHEY and CDR2 SMNVEV (reference sequence). CDR3 protein: CASSFSGVYEQYF. The CDR3 nucleotides read TGTGCCAGCTCCTTTAGTGGGGTATACGAGCAGTACTTC.

The table lists this clonotype with many counts. The chain carries TRBV5-6 and TRBJ2-5; the D gene is possibly TRBD2 (6 bases). Germline CDR1 SGHDT, CDR2 YYEEEE. V was pared by 3 bases and J by 5 bases, with 11 bases between. The CDR3 spans 13 residues. CDR3 nucleotide sequence: TGTGCCAGCAGCTGGACTATCGACGAGACCCAGTACTTC. Its translation: CASSWTIDETQYF.

The chain carries TRBV7-2 and TRBJ2-7, with D possibly TRBD2 on 5 matching bases. The germline V gene encodes CDR1 SGHTA and CDR2 FQGNSA. The CDR3 has 14 amino acids. Trimming took 5 bases from V and 5 from J, leaving 16 bases between them. The DNA for the CDR3 is TGTGCCAGCAGCCCCGAGGACGGGGTCCACGAGCAGTACTTC. Its protein is CASSPEDGVHEQYF.

Turning to this clonotype: A much larger clone differs from this one at a single base, so this may be a read error. Written as DNA, the CDR3 is TGTGCCAGTAGTGGGGTGGGCAATCAGCCCCAGCATTTT. Residues: CASSGVGNQPQHF. The chain couples TRBV12-3 or TRBV12-4 to TRBJ1-5; D is undetermined. The length of the CDR3 is 13 residues. V lost 9 bases and J 2 bases, leaving 11 bases between the germline ends.

Remarks on this clonotype: A much bigger clone sits one base away, suggesting this may be a read error. The chain has TRBV20-1 and TRBJ2-2; TRBD2 matches 7 bases. V dropped 0 bases and J dropped 5; count of bases not matched to a gene: 9. Germline loops: CDR1 DFQATT, CDR2 SNEGSKA (reference sequence). The CDR3 sequence is 16 residues long. This chain's CDR3 is CSARDFGRVATGELFF. In DNA form, the CDR3 reads TGCAGTGCTAGAGATTTTGGGAGGGTAGCGACCGGGGAGCTGTTTTTT.

This clonotype was found many times. In DNA, the CDR3 is TGTGCCAGTAGTATGCTGAGCTCTGGAAACACCATATATTTT. Translated, it gives CASSMLSSGNTIYF. J is TRBJ1-3 and V is TRBV19; D not resolved. CDR3 length: 14 amino acids. CDR1 and CDR2 from the germline V gene are LNHDA and SQIVND (reference sequence). The ends were cut back, 3 bases at V and 0 bases at J, with 6 bases in the middle.

This clonotype occurred many times. The J gene is TRBJ2-5, the V gene TRBV5-1; possibly TRBD2 for D (6 bases). Trimming shortened V by 0 bases and J by 2 bases, and 17 bases separated the two germline ends. Germline lookup yields CDR1 SGHRS and CDR2 YFSETQ. The CDR3 contains 17 residues. In DNA, the CDR3 is TGCGCCAGCAGCTTGGTTTCCTTTGGGACTGTACAAGAGACCCAGTACTTC. Amino acids: CASSLVSFGTVQETQYF.

This clonotype occurred many times. In nucleotides, the CDR3 is TGTGCCAGCAGCTTAGGTGAAGGTACGCAGTATTTT. Translation gives CASSLGEGTQYF. The rearrangement links TRBV7-9 to TRBJ2-3; D is uncertain. V lost 1 base and J 8 bases, leaving 7 bases between the germline ends. This CDR3 has 12 amino acids. From germline, CDR1 is SEHNR and CDR2 FQNEAQ (reference sequence).

In this sample, this clonotype turned up many times. The CDR3 reads CASSSTRGRVTQYF. DNA of the CDR3: TGTGCCAGCAGCTCGACTAGAGGGCGCGTTACGCAGTATTTT. The rearrangement uses TRBV7-8 and TRBJ2-3, with D perhaps matching TRBD2 (6 bases). Germline values: CDR1 SGHVS, CDR2 FQNEAQ. Trimming cost V 4 bases and J 8 bases, with 16 bases left between them. This CDR3 has 14 residues.

This clonotype was picked up many times. The CDR3 sequence: CAWSVQGATGYTF. Here the CDR3 DNA reads TGTGCCTGGAGTGTCCAGGGGGCAACTGGCTACACCTTC. The rearrangement links TRBV30 to TRBJ1-2, with TRBD1 matching 8 bases. CDR3 length: 13 amino acids. V lost 0 bases, J lost 7 bases, and 4 bases stayed unmatched. Germline CDR1 GTSNPN, CDR2 SVGIG (reference sequence).

This clonotype was detected ten times or more. The chain has TRBV7-2 and TRBJ2-7; 9 bases match TRBD2. The CDR3 has 18 amino acids. V trimming: 3 bases; J trimming: 3 bases; junction bases outside the gene matches: 15. Germline V gives CDR1 SGHTA, CDR2 FQGNSA. CDR3: CASSLGLAGNPIIYEQYF. CDR3 sequence (DNA): TGTGCCAGCAGCTTGGGGCTAGCGGGAAACCCTATAATCTACGAGCAGTACTTC.

V is TRBV18 and J is TRBJ2-7, with 13 positions matching TRBD2. Germline V gives CDR1 KGHSH, CDR2 LQKENI. V shed 5 bases, J shed 2 bases, and the junction held 15 bases outside the gene matches. This CDR3 has 19 amino acids. CDR3 DNA sequence: TGTGCCAGCTCAACTCCCACCGGAGGGACTAGCGGGATTGCCTACGAGCAGTACTTC. Translated: CASSTPTGGTSGIAYEQYF.

This rearrangement joins TRBV3-1 to TRBJ2-7, with TRBD1 matching over 11 bases. The length of the CDR3 is 15 residues. J lost 7 bases, V lost 4 bases, and 9 bases had no gene match. Germline V lookup: CDR1 LGHDT, CDR2 YNNKEL (reference sequence). CDR3 loop: CASSPRDRGSREQYF. DNA of the CDR3: TGTGCCAGCAGCCCCCGGGACAGGGGGTCTCGGGAGCAGTACTTC.

J is TRBJ2-7 and V is TRBV27; TRBD2 aligns across 8 bases. This CDR3 is built from 14 residues. V was pared by 5 bases and J by 2 bases, with 5 bases of the junction left unmatched. CDR1 and CDR2 (germline): MNHEY, SMNVEV (reference sequence). Here the CDR3 DNA reads TGTGCCAGCAGTCCGAGCGGGAGACCCTACGAGCAGTACTTC. As protein: CASSPSGRPYEQYF.

With respect to this clonotype: Being one base from a much bigger clone, this may be a read error. The conserved phenylalanine or tryptophan normally closing the CDR3 is absent here, so this likely arose from a read error. This sequence joins TRBV19 and TRBJ2-5; 12 bases line up with TRBD2. From germline, CDR1 is LNHDA and CDR2 SQIVND (reference sequence). V was pared by 3 bases and J by 5 bases, with 7 bases of the junction left unmatched. The CDR3 covers 16 residues. The CDR3 loop is CASSILAGGPVETQYS. The CDR3 DNA sequence: TGTGCCAGTAGTATTCTAGCGGGAGGGCCTGTGGAGACCCAGTACTCC.

The V and J genes are TRBV9 and TRBJ1-6, with TRBD1 matching 7 bases. Germline CDR1 and CDR2: SGDLS and YYNGEE. The CDR3 length is 14 residues. V shed 0 bases, J shed 11 bases, and the junction held 5 bases outside the gene matches. The CDR3 region is CASSVDPGGAPLHF. CDR3 coding DNA: TGTGCCAGCAGCGTAGACCCAGGGGGGGCACCCCTCCACTTT.

This chain links TRBV28 with TRBJ1-2, with 7 bases identical to TRBD1. Germline V lookup: CDR1 MDHEN, CDR2 SYDVKM. The V gene end was trimmed by 7 bases and the J gene end by 8 bases; junction bases not matched to a gene: 7. This CDR3 contains 12 residues. In DNA, the CDR3 is TGTGCCAGCACCCGAACAGGGGACGGCTACACCTTC. This gives the protein CASTRTGDGYTF.

The chain uses TRBV11-2 and TRBJ2-5; possible D gene TRBD2, 6 bases. The CDR3 consists of 16 residues. Germline V gene lookup returns CDR1 SGHAT and CDR2 FQNNGV. V was shortened by 5 bases and J by 3 bases, with 19 bases between the two germline ends. CDR3 region: CASSQGAGTSKETQYF. The CDR3 region has the DNA TGTGCCAGCAGCCAAGGAGCGGGTACATCTAAAGAGACCCAGTACTTC.

This clonotype has at least ten counts. A read error is possible here, since a much larger clone lies one base away. The rearrangement uses TRBV12-3 or TRBV12-4 and TRBJ2-1; D call uncertain. The CDR3 totals 11 residues. Trimming took 3 bases from V and 12 from J, leaving 9 bases between them. As DNA, the CDR3 is TGTGCCAGCAGTTTCGCCCGTGGGCAGTTCTTC. Its protein product is CASSFARGQFF.

This clonotype has a count of ten or more. The chain employs TRBV12-3 or TRBV12-4 and TRBJ1-2; D gene uncertain. The CDR3 runs to 13 residues. The V end lost 4 bases, the J end lost 5 bases, and 11 bases lay between the germline ends. The CDR3 nucleotides read TGTGCCAGCAGTTCTACGGAGTCATATGGCTACACCTTC. Its protein is CASSSTESYGYTF.